What follows is one T cell receptor (beta chain) and its context. The data originate from a study of T cell changes during pregnancy in multiple sclerosis. Sequencing was performed with immunoSEQ multiplex PCR; in TCRdb, only in-frame clones are kept and a portion is missing. The table has more than 90,000 clones, about 92% seen once. From germline, CDR1 is SGHRS and CDR2 YFSETQ. With 1 base removed from V and 5 bases from J, the gap between germline ends came to 6 bases. The CDR3 is 13 amino acids. This sequence originates from a female donor with multiple sclerosis, enrolled in a pregnancy study. This sequence joins TRBV5-1 and TRBJ2-2; D gene ambiguous. The input for sequencing was peripheral blood, taken in the first trimester of pregnancy. The CDR3 region has the DNA TGCGCCAGCAGCTTGAGTCGGACCGGGGAGCTGTTTTTT. This codes for CASSLSRTGELFF.